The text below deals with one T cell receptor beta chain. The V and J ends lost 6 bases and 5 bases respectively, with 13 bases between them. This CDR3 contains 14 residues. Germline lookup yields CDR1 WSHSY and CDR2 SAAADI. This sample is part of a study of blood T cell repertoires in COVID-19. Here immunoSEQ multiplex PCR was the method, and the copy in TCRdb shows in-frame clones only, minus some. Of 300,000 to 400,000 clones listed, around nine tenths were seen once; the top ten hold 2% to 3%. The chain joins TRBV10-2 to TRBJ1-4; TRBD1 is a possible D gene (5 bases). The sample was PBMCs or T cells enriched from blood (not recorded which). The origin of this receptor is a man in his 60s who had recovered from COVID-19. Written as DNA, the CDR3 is TGCGCCAGCAGCCACGGCGGGGGGAATGAAAAACTGTTTTTT. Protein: CASSHGGGNEKLFF.